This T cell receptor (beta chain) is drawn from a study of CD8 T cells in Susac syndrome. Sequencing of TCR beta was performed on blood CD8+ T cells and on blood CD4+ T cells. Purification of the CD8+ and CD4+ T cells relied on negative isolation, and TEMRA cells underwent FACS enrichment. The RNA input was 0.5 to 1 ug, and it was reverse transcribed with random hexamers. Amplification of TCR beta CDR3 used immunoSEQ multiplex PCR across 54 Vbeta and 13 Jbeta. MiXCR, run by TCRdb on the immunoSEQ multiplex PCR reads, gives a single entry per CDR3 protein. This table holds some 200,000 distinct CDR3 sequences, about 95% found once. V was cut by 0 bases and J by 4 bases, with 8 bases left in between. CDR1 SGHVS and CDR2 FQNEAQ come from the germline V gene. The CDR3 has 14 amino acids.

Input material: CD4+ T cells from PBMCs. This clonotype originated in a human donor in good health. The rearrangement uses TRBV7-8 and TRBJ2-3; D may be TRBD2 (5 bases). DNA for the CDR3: TGTGCCAGCAGCTTAGCGCGGGTGCCAGATACGCAGTATTTT. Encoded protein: CASSLARVPDTQYF.